The sequence of this T cell receptor beta chain was determined in a study of blood T cell repertoires in COVID-19. Study-wide context: Collection of acute and convalescent COVID-19 samples took place in the United States, Italy and Spain. PBMCs, B-cell-depleted T cells, or T cells were the source of the cDNA or gDNA that made up the material.

Participant age was 18 to 89 years, and participants resided in 25 or so US areas. Two negative PCRs, clearance, or symptom resolution characterized the recovered Cohort 3 donors. TCRdb keeps only in-frame clones here, not all; method: immunoSEQ multiplex PCR. This sample has some 390,000 clones, with more than 80% found just once. The sequenced material came from PBMCs or T cells enriched from blood (not recorded which). This receptor was identified in a man between 25 and 39 years old who had recovered from COVID-19.

The CDR3 sequence: CASTSGLAVTYEQYF. CDR3 coding DNA: TGCGCCAGCACCTCTGGGCTAGCGGTGACCTACGAGCAGTACTTC. V usage is TRBV5-1 and J usage is TRBJ2-7; 7 bases map to TRBD2. CDR1 and CDR2 from the germline V gene are SGHRS and YFSETQ. V gave up 6 bases and J gave up 2 bases; unmatched junction bases: 11. The CDR3 has 15 residues.